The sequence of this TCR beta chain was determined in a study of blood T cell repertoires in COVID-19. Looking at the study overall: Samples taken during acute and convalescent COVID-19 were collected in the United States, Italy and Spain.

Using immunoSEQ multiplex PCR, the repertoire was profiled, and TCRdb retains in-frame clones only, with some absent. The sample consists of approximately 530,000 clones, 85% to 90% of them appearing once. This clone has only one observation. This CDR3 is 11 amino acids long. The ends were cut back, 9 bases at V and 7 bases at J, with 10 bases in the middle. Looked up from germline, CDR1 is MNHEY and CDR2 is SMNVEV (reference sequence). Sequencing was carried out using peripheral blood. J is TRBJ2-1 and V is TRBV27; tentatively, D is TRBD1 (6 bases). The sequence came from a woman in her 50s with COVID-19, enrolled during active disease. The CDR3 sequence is CASTGPNEQFF. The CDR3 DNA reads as TGTGCCAGTACAGGGCCTAATGAGCAGTTCTTC.